Below, 20 T cell receptor beta chains from the same sample are listed, as sequenced in a study of post-analysis software for immune sequencing data. General study results and limits: The five TRBV segments detected at higher frequency in patients than in controls included TRBV5-6, TRBV5-1 and TRBV20-1.

The TCR beta cDNA libraries carried unique molecular identifiers. TCRdb redid the calling of the PCR reads with MiXCR, one entry per CDR3 protein. The sample consists of about 760,000 distinct CDR3 sequences, 30% of them appearing once. No antigens are known for them. Source material: blood. The source of these receptors is a girl aged 10-17 years with multiple sclerosis.

The chain links TRBV6-5 to TRBJ1-2; 8 bases are a match to TRBD1. Germline lookup yields CDR1 MNHEY and CDR2 SVGAGI. The CDR3 extends over 14 amino acids. V was clipped by 7 bases and J by 7 bases; unmatched bases: 11. CDR3 loop: CASTSAGTGGGYTF. DNA of the CDR3: TGTGCCAGCACTTCGGCCGGGACAGGTGGTGGCTACACCTTC.

This clonotype was counted a few times. V gene TRBV12-3 or TRBV12-4 combines with J gene TRBJ2-3; D unresolved. The CDR3 extends over 15 amino acids. V lost 6 bases and J 0 bases, leaving 13 bases between the germline ends. CDR3 sequence: CASSPTATSTDTQYF. Here the CDR3 DNA reads TGTGCCAGCAGCCCTACAGCGACTAGCACAGATACGCAGTATTTT.

This clonotype was seen only a few times. The chain recombines TRBV12-3 or TRBV12-4 with TRBJ2-1, with D perhaps TRBD1 (6 bases). V was trimmed by 5 bases and J by 0 bases, leaving 14 bases between them. The CDR3 spans 16 residues. The CDR3 DNA follows: TGTGCCAGCAGTCCCCCGACAGGCAGCTCCTACAATGAGCAGTTCTTC. This gives the protein CASSPPTGSSYNEQFF.

The chain combines TRBV20-1 with TRBJ2-7, with 9 bases aligning to TRBD1. With the DNA end fitting TRBJ2-5 better, the J assignment may be wrong. Per germline, CDR1 DFQATT and CDR2 SNEGSKA (reference sequence). CDR3 size: 13 residues. This CDR3 is CSAREGTGRTQYF. The CDR3 DNA sequence: TGCAGTGCTAGAGAGGGGACAGGGCGGACCCAGTACTTC.

V and J are TRBV28 and TRBJ1-1; a possible D gene is TRBD1 (5 bases). Germline CDR1 and CDR2: MDHEN and SYDVKM. This CDR3 has 15 residues. Trimming left V 2 bases short and J 2 bases short, with 12 bases between. In DNA, the CDR3 is TGTGCCAGCAGTTTACCGGTAGACAGAAACACTGAAGCTTTCTTT. Its protein is CASSLPVDRNTEAFF. The full variable domain, with the rest looked up from reference TRBV28 and TRBJ1-1, is DVKVTQSSRYLVKRTGEKVFLECVQDMDHENMFWYRQDPGLGLRLIYFSYDVKMKEKGDIPEGYSVSREKKERFSLILESASTNQTSMYLCASSLPVDRNTEAFFGQGTRLTVV.

V is TRBV7-7 and J is TRBJ2-1, with D possibly TRBD2 on 6 matching bases. The CDR3 spans 15 residues. Trimming left V 5 bases short and J 8 bases short, with 19 bases between. Germline V gives CDR1 SSHAT, CDR2 FNYEAQ (reference sequence). CDR3 nucleotide sequence: TGTGCCAGCAGCCAGTCCCCGGGAGCCCAGGATGAGCAGTTCTTC. Its translation: CASSQSPGAQDEQFF. The full variable domain, completed using reference TRBV7-7 and TRBJ2-1, is GAGVSQSPRYKVTKRGQDVTLRCDPISSHATLYWYQQALGQGPEFLTYFNYEAQPDKSGLPSDRFSAERPEGSISTLTIQRTEQRDSAMYRCASSQSPGAQDEQFFGPGTRLTVL.

In its sample, this clonotype was seen once. The chain joins TRBV20-1 to TRBJ2-7; D may be TRBD2 (6 bases). The CDR3 consists of 13 residues. V was pared by 8 bases and J by 0 bases, with 14 bases between. Germline CDR1 and CDR2: DFQATT and SNEGSKA (reference sequence). CDR3 nucleotide sequence: TGCAGTCGAGGTAGCGGAAGCTCCTACGAGCAGTACTTC. Residues: CSRGSGSSYEQYF.

V usage is TRBV29-1 and J usage is TRBJ2-1; unclear D gene. Between the trimmed V and J ends, which lost 6 bases and 5 bases, there was a span of 8 bases. The CDR3 sequence is 11 residues long. CDR1 is SQVTM, CDR2 ANQGSEA, per germline. CDR3 amino acids: CSVSTHNEQFF. The CDR3 bases are TGCAGCGTCTCAACCCACAATGAGCAGTTCTTC.

This chain uses TRBV20-1 with TRBJ2-7; D may be TRBD2 (7 bases). With 1 base removed from V and 2 bases from J, the gap between germline ends came to 12 bases. Germline V gene lookup returns CDR1 DFQATT and CDR2 SNEGSKA (reference sequence). The CDR3 sequence is 14 residues long. The CDR3 DNA reads as TGCAGTGCTAGAGTGGGGGGGGCCCCCTACGAGCAGTACTTC. It specifies CSARVGGAPYEQYF.

This clonotype was counted a few times. V is TRBV12-3 or TRBV12-4 and J is TRBJ2-1; D call uncertain. The length of the CDR3 is 13 residues. V was shortened by 7 bases and J by 10 bases, with 17 bases between the two germline ends. The CDR3 nucleotides read TGTGCCAGCACCCCGACCCCCGTGGGAGAGCAGTTCTTC. This sequence encodes CASTPTPVGEQFF.

This clonotype was counted many times. In DNA form, the CDR3 reads TGCGCCAGCAGCTTGGCCGGGGCTAGCGGCTACAATGAGCAGTTCTTC. Protein sequence: CASSLAGASGYNEQFF. V usage is TRBV5-1 and J usage is TRBJ2-1; 7 bases fit TRBD2. Germline CDR1 reads SGHRS; CDR2 reads YFSETQ. The CDR3 runs 16 residues. V lost 0 bases to trimming and J lost 3 bases; unmatched junction nucleotides: 6.

The genes are TRBV6-5 and TRBJ1-2, with a weak D call TRBD1 (5 bases). Germline CDR1 is MNHEY and CDR2 is SVGAGI. The CDR3 contains 16 residues. The germline V and J ends were trimmed by 0 bases and 3 bases, with 14 bases remaining between them. This chain's CDR3 is CASSYSRGIYHYGYTF. CDR3 DNA sequence: TGTGCCAGCAGTTACTCGCGGGGCATCTATCACTATGGCTACACCTTC.

The rearrangement links TRBV6-4 to TRBJ2-3, with D possibly TRBD1 on 6 matching bases. The CDR3 sequence is 13 residues long. CDR1 MRHNA and CDR2 SNTAGT come from the germline V gene. Trimming took 3 bases from V and 2 from J, leaving 6 bases between them. As DNA, the CDR3 is TGTGCCAGCAGTGAGGGGGCCACAGATACGCAGTATTTT. Its translation: CASSEGATDTQYF.

This clonotype was seen repeatedly, ten times or more. This chain links TRBV29-1 with TRBJ2-1; a possible D gene is TRBD1 (6 bases). The CDR3 has 13 amino acids. The V end lost 5 bases, the J end lost 9 bases, and 17 bases lay between the germline ends. From germline, CDR1 is SQVTM and CDR2 ANQGSEA. CDR3 sequence: CSVRAGYRVEQFF. The CDR3, as DNA: TGCAGCGTTCGGGCAGGATACAGGGTTGAGCAGTTCTTC.

This clonotype was seen at least ten times. The gene calls are TRBV4-3 and TRBJ2-5, with D possibly TRBD1 on 6 matching bases. V was trimmed by 4 bases and J by 5 bases, leaving 20 bases between them. Germline V lookup: CDR1 LGHNA, CDR2 YSLEER. The CDR3 is 16 residues long. The DNA for the CDR3 is TGCGCCAGCAGCCTACAGGGTACGGGTAATCGGGAGACCCAGTACTTC. As protein: CASSLQGTGNRETQYF.

This clonotype was found a few times. This chain uses TRBV6-5 with TRBJ2-1; the D gene is possibly TRBD2 (5 bases). V gave up 2 bases and J gave up 0 bases, with 11 bases separating them. Germline CDR1 and CDR2: MNHEY and SVGAGI. This CDR3 has 16 residues. The CDR3 here is CASSYDGADSYNEQFF. As DNA, the CDR3 is TGTGCCAGCAGTTACGACGGAGCGGACTCCTACAATGAGCAGTTCTTC.

This clonotype was counted only a few times. A single base separates this from a much larger clone, so it may be a read error. The limits of the CDR3 on the DNA are not certain, so only TCRdb's listed CDR3 is given. The V gene is TRBV20-1, the J gene TRBJ2-5; TRBD2 is the table's D call, not checked against the DNA. The CDR3 contains 16 residues when both ends are counted. CDR1 and CDR2 (germline): DFQATT, SNEGSKA (reference sequence). The CDR3 reads CSARVASGTSQETRYF.

This rearrangement joins TRBV9 to TRBJ2-3, with 11 nucleotides matching TRBD1. The V gene's germline CDR1 is SGDLS and CDR2 YYNGEE. CDR3 length: 12 residues. J lost 13 bases, V lost 3 bases, and 4 bases had no gene match. The CDR3 DNA reads TGTGCCAGCAGCGCAAGGACAGGGGGCAAGTATTTT. It encodes CASSARTGGKYF.

This CDR3 reads CASSARTPGHTEAFF. The CDR3 coding sequence is TGTGCCAGCAGTGCCCGGACACCAGGCCACACTGAAGCTTTCTTT. This chain joins TRBV6-4 and TRBJ1-1; D might be TRBD1 (5 bases). Germline values: CDR1 MRHNA, CDR2 SNTAGT. The V end lost 4 bases, the J end lost 3 bases, and 15 bases lay between the germline ends. The CDR3 has 15 residues.

The rearrangement links TRBV27 to TRBJ1-1; 8 positions agree with TRBD1. The CDR3 runs to 12 residues. The V and J ends lost 6 bases and 10 bases, in that order; junction bases with no gene match: 7. Germline loops: CDR1 MNHEY, CDR2 SMNVEV (reference sequence). The CDR3 DNA follows: TGTGCCAGCAGCCGCACAGGGGGTACAGCTTTCTTT. Encoded protein: CASSRTGGTAFF.